What follows are 31 T cell receptor beta chains derived from one specimen sequenced in a study of blood T cell repertoires in COVID-19. The assay was immunoSEQ multiplex PCR, and TCRdb's table has in-frame clones only and misses some. Among some 200,000 clones, around 90% were seen once, and the ten largest hold 7% to 8.5%. Sequenced input: PBMCs or T cells enriched from blood (not recorded which). All receptors derive from a man aged 30-40 years in a cohort exposed to, infected with or recovered from COVID-19 (not recorded which).

A single count supports this clone. This sequence joins TRBV11-2 and TRBJ1-1; TRBD1 aligns across 9 bases. The CDR3 runs to 15 residues. The V gene's germline CDR1 is SGHAT and CDR2 FQNNGV. V lost 0 bases and J lost 4; bases outside the gene matches: 3. The CDR3 protein is CASSLDGTGTTEAFF. The CDR3 DNA reads as TGTGCCAGCAGCTTAGATGGGACAGGGACCACTGAAGCTTTCTTT.

The chain employs TRBV21-1 and TRBJ2-7; TRBD2, the table's D call, was not compared with the DNA. TRBV21-1 is a pseudogene. The length of the CDR3 is 13 residues. The CDR3 nucleotides read TGTGCCAGCCCTCGGGGGGCCTCCTACGAGCAGTACTTC. As protein: CASPRGASYEQYF.

J is TRBJ2-2 and V is TRBV23-1; 10 nucleotides align to TRBD2. TRBV23-1 is sorted into the ORF group, with uncertain function. The CDR3 has 19 amino acids. V shed 1 base and J 6 bases; nucleotides not matched to a gene: 14. CDR3: CASSQYPPGTSDRAGELFF. CDR3 in DNA: TGCGCCAGCAGTCAATATCCACCCGGGACTAGCGACAGGGCCGGGGAGCTGTTTTTT.

The chain carries TRBV28 and TRBJ1-2; maybe TRBD1 (6 bases). Trimming pared 6 bases from V and 8 bases from J, leaving 19 bases between. Germline V CDR1 and CDR2: MDHEN, SYDVKM. The CDR3 consists of 14 residues. The CDR3 sequence: CASSHKGRGTGYTF. The CDR3 DNA reads as TGTGCCAGCAGCCATAAGGGCAGGGGTACGGGCTACACCTTC.

The gene calls are TRBV29-1 and TRBJ2-1; 11 nucleotides match TRBD2. V dropped 5 bases and J dropped 2; count of bases not matched to a gene: 11. In germline, CDR1 is SQVTM, CDR2 ANQGSEA. The CDR3 is 17 residues long. CDR3 DNA: TGCAGCGTTATATCTAGCGGGAGGCCAAAAACCTACAATGAGCAGTTCTTC. Translated, it gives CSVISSGRPKTYNEQFF.

The chain links TRBV19 to TRBJ1-2; 12 bases align to TRBD1. The ends lost 6 bases at V and 7 bases at J; junction bases unmatched: 9. Germline V gene lookup returns CDR1 LNHDA and CDR2 SQIVND (reference sequence). This CDR3 has 15 amino acids. The CDR3 bases are TGTGCCAGTAGGACCGGGACAGGGGGCTCGGTTGGCTACACCTTC. Its translation: CASRTGTGGSVGYTF.

The chain is built from TRBV11-2 and TRBJ2-3; 8 bases agree with TRBD2. V shed 5 bases and J 4 bases; nucleotides not matched to a gene: 8. CDR1 is SGHAT, CDR2 FQNNGV, per germline. The CDR3 consists of 15 residues. The CDR3 sequence is CASSGSGSVADTQYF. The CDR3 coding sequence is TGTGCCAGCAGCGGAAGCGGGAGTGTCGCAGATACGCAGTATTTT.

The chain combines TRBV12-3 or TRBV12-4 with TRBJ2-7; possibly TRBD2 for D (5 bases). The CDR3 loop spans 13 amino acids. V was clipped by 5 bases and J by 6 bases, with 14 bases between them. The CDR3 loop reads CASSPGNWGEQYF. The DNA for the CDR3 is TGTGCCAGCAGTCCGGGGAATTGGGGCGAGCAGTACTTC.

The chain couples TRBV13 to TRBJ1-1; 11 positions match TRBD1. Germline V gene sequence: CDR1 PRHDT, CDR2 FYEKMQ (reference sequence). This CDR3 region has 16 residues. V lost 4 bases to trimming and J lost 6 bases; unmatched junction nucleotides: 10. DNA of the CDR3: TGTGCCAGCAGCTCAATTACTGGACAGGGGGCCGCTGAAGCTTTCTTT. Protein sequence: CASSSITGQGAAEAFF.

V gene TRBV7-8 combines with J gene TRBJ1-2; a weak D match, TRBD1 (5 bases). This CDR3 has 17 amino acids. From germline, CDR1 is SGHVS and CDR2 FQNEAQ. The V gene lost 6 bases and the J gene lost 8 bases, with 28 bases spanning the gap. CDR3 DNA sequence: TGTGCCAGCAGTTCTAAACGGCAGGGAATTACCTTGGGGGGCTACACCTTC. Its translation is CASSSKRQGITLGGYTF.

The chain has TRBV11-1 and TRBJ2-6; TRBD2 might be the D (6 bases). Germline CDR1 SGHAT, CDR2 FQDESV (reference sequence). The CDR3 covers 16 residues. V lost 7 bases and J 0 bases, leaving 13 bases between the germline ends. The DNA of the CDR3 is TGTGCCAGCACGGGACTCACAAGCTCTGGGGCCAACGTCCTGACTTTC. Translation: CASTGLTSSGANVLTF.

CDR3 nucleotides: TGCGCCAGCAGCCTGGTCGGGCGGGTTGGCGGAAACACCATATATTTT. Amino acid sequence: CASSLVGRVGGNTIYF. The V call is TRBV5-1, the J call TRBJ1-3, with D hard to call. Germline V gives CDR1 SGHRS, CDR2 YFSETQ. This CDR3 has 16 residues. Trimming removed 4 bases from V and 4 bases from J, with 18 bases in between.

This clone was counted a single time. The chain combines TRBV6-2 or TRBV6-3 with TRBJ2-7, with TRBD2 identical over 13 bases. CDR1 MNHEY and CDR2 SVGEGT come from the germline V gene. The CDR3 totals 15 residues. The junction had 7 bases not matched to a gene; V was cut back by 5 bases and J by 6 bases. CDR3 DNA: TGTGCCAGCAGTACTCGGGGACTAGCGGGATCCGAGCAGTACTTC. Translating it yields CASSTRGLAGSEQYF.

V gene TRBV7-2 combines with J gene TRBJ1-6; D unresolved. The CDR3 extends over 13 amino acids. CDR1 and CDR2 (germline): SGHTA, FQGNSA. The V end was cut by 5 bases, the J end by 10 bases, with 12 bases between. The CDR3 region is CASSPSSVSPLHF. The CDR3 DNA sequence: TGTGCCAGCAGCCCCTCGTCCGTCTCACCCCTCCACTTT.

This clone turned up a few times. The rearrangement uses TRBV4-2 and TRBJ2-7, with 10 bases identical to TRBD1. V was clipped by 4 bases and J by 1 base; unmatched bases: 4. The CDR3 has 15 residues. Germline assignment: CDR1 LGHNA and CDR2 YNFKEQ. This CDR3 is CASSREGQGSYEQYF. In DNA, the CDR3 is TGTGCCAGCAGCCGGGAGGGACAGGGGTCCTACGAGCAGTACTTC.

CDR3 nucleotide sequence: TGTGCCAGCAGTTTATCGAGCCACTATGGCTACACCTTC. Amino acid sequence: CASSLSSHYGYTF. The V gene is TRBV27, the J gene TRBJ1-2; D not certain. This CDR3 is built from 13 residues. Germline assignment: CDR1 MNHEY and CDR2 SMNVEV (reference sequence). Between the trimmed V and J ends, which lost 0 bases and 3 bases, there was a span of 5 bases.

This clone was seen a single time. The V gene is TRBV14, the J gene TRBJ1-1; no clear D gene. V was cut by 1 base and J by 7 bases, with 13 bases left in between. Germline CDR1 SGHDN, CDR2 FVKESK. The CDR3 contains 14 residues. Here the CDR3 reads CASSQGMDYDEAFF. CDR3 nucleotide sequence: TGTGCCAGCAGCCAAGGGATGGACTACGATGAAGCTTTCTTT.

CDR3 residues: CSALDRDRGRPWYEKLFF. In nucleotides, the CDR3 is TGCAGCGCCCTGGACCGGGACAGGGGGCGTCCTTGGTACGAAAAACTGTTTTTT. The chain employs TRBV29-1 and TRBJ1-4; 12 nucleotides line up with TRBD1. Germline V gene data show CDR1 as SQVTM and CDR2 as ANQGSEA. This CDR3 contains 18 residues. J gave up 8 bases and V 7 bases, and 20 bases lay outside the gene matches.

This clone was detected once. The J gene is TRBJ1-2, the V gene TRBV9; D is possibly TRBD1 (6 bases). Germline lookup yields CDR1 SGDLS and CDR2 YYNGEE. CDR3 size: 15 residues. The V and J ends lost 3 bases and 8 bases respectively, with 20 bases between them. The CDR3 loop is CASSAIGGARDGYTF. In nucleotides, the CDR3 is TGTGCCAGCAGCGCAATAGGGGGGGCCCGGGACGGCTACACCTTC.

The chain couples TRBV24-1 to TRBJ2-3; 9 bases fit TRBD1. The V segment lost 2 bases and the J segment 7 bases; nucleotides outside the gene matches: 3. The CDR3 is 14 residues long. Germline lookup yields CDR1 KGHDR and CDR2 SFDVKD. The CDR3: CATSDYRGLNTQYF. DNA for the CDR3: TGTGCCACCAGTGATTACAGGGGGCTCAATACGCAGTATTTT.

The chain combines TRBV2 with TRBJ1-1; 8 bases align to TRBD1. CDR3 length: 14 residues. The junction had 13 bases not matched to a gene; V was cut back by 6 bases and J by 10 bases. Germline lookup yields CDR1 SNHLY and CDR2 FYNNEI. The CDR3 spells CASRTDRGAGRAFF. The DNA of the CDR3 is TGTGCCAGCAGAACCGACAGGGGCGCCGGCAGAGCTTTCTTT.

This chain joins TRBV27 and TRBJ1-3; TRBD1 agrees at 8 bases. The CDR3 is 14 residues long. V was pared by 5 bases and J by 4 bases, with 4 bases of the junction left unmatched. Germline assignment: CDR1 MNHEY and CDR2 SMNVEV (reference sequence). The CDR3 region is CASSAGQAGNTIYF. CDR3 coding DNA: TGTGCCAGCAGTGCGGGACAGGCGGGAAACACCATATATTTT.

V usage is TRBV4-2 and J usage is TRBJ1-1; D might be TRBD1 (6 bases). The germline V gene has CDR1 LGHNA and CDR2 YNFKEQ. Trimming cost V 0 bases and J 4 bases, with 12 bases left between them. The CDR3 is 15 residues long. In nucleotides, the CDR3 is TGTGCCAGCAGCCAAGACCCGGGGACACCCACTGAAGCTTTCTTT. The encoded protein is CASSQDPGTPTEAFF.

This chain joins TRBV19 and TRBJ1-2; the D gene is possibly TRBD1 (6 bases). This CDR3 spans 14 amino acids. In germline, CDR1 is LNHDA, CDR2 SQIVND (reference sequence). The ends were cut back, 9 bases at V and 5 bases at J, with 19 bases in the middle. The CDR3 DNA is TGTGCCAGCCTGCCCCGGGACAACAGTTATGGCTACACCTTC. This encodes CASLPRDNSYGYTF.

This sequence joins TRBV6-5 and TRBJ2-1, with 10 positions matching TRBD2. Germline trimming cut 5 bases from V and 10 bases from J; bases unmatched to any gene: 11. CDR1 and CDR2 from the germline V gene are MNHEY and SVGAGI. The CDR3 has 15 amino acids. DNA for the CDR3: TGTGCCAGCAGTAAACTAGCGGGGAGGGGCCCAGAGCAGTTCTTC. This translates into CASSKLAGRGPEQFF.

This chain joins TRBV19 and TRBJ2-7; 10 bases are a match to TRBD1. Germline V gene sequence: CDR1 LNHDA, CDR2 SQIVND (reference sequence). The CDR3 runs 14 residues. Trimming removed 3 bases from V and 4 bases from J; junction bases left unmatched: 3. The CDR3 coding sequence is TGTGCCAGTAGTATGCCGGGACAGGGGTACGAGCAGTACTTC. Protein sequence: CASSMPGQGYEQYF.

This chain links TRBV9 with TRBJ2-7, with 8 nucleotides matching TRBD1. CDR3 length: 15 residues. Germline assignment: CDR1 SGDLS and CDR2 YYNGEE. Trimming cost V 4 bases and J 5 bases; bases outside gene matches: 11. CDR3 coding DNA: TGTGCCAGCAGCCCTTTAGACAGGGGAATCCACGAGCAGTACTTC. It codes for CASSPLDRGIHEQYF. Drawing the rest from reference TRBV9 and TRBJ2-7, the complete variable domain is DSGVTQTPKHLITATGQRVTLRCSPRSGDLSVYWYQQSLDQGLQFLIQYYNGEERAKGNILERFSAQQFPDLHSELNLSSLELGDSALYFCASSPLDRGIHEQYFGPGTRLTVT.

V gene TRBV6-5 combines with J gene TRBJ2-1; possibly TRBD2 for D (6 bases). Trimming removed 3 bases from V and 10 bases from J, with 13 bases in between. Germline assignment: CDR1 MNHEY and CDR2 SVGAGI. This CDR3 has 13 amino acids. CDR3 protein: CASSYFGRDEQFF. DNA for the CDR3: TGTGCCAGCAGTTATTTTGGGCGGGACGAGCAGTTCTTC.

The chain joins TRBV9 to TRBJ1-1, with a tentative D call TRBD1 (6 bases). CDR3 length: 19 amino acids. The germline gives CDR1 SGDLS, CDR2 YYNGEE. V gave up 0 bases and J gave up 3 bases, with 24 bases separating them. As DNA, the CDR3 is TGTGCCAGCAGCGTAGCCCCTCGCTCGGATAGGGGGAGTGACACTGAAGCTTTCTTT. Protein: CASSVAPRSDRGSDTEAFF.

This chain links TRBV6-5 with TRBJ1-3; D remains ambiguous. The V gene lost 8 bases and the J gene lost 0 bases, with 5 bases spanning the gap. Germline lookup yields CDR1 MNHEY and CDR2 SVGAGI. This CDR3 has 12 amino acids. The CDR3 DNA follows: TGTGCCAGCCGGAGCTCTGGAAACACCATATATTTT. Protein sequence: CASRSSGNTIYF.

The chain has TRBV2 and TRBJ2-7; D is unclear. CDR3 length: 14 residues. The germline V gene has CDR1 SNHLY and CDR2 FYNNEI. Trimming removed 5 bases at V and 2 bases at J, with 13 bases between. The CDR3 reads CASSTRRNAYEQYF. The CDR3, as DNA: TGTGCCAGCAGTACGAGAAGAAATGCCTACGAGCAGTACTTC.